The entry below gives a single T cell receptor (beta chain) sequence along with its context. This sample stems from a study of blood T cell repertoires in COVID-19. Looking at the study overall: The origin of the acute and convalescent COVID-19 samples was the United States, Italy and Spain. T cells, B-cell-depleted T cells, or PBMCs provided the cDNA or gDNA that served as material.

As processed by the authors: By means of reference gene primer amplification, nucleated cell counts were estimated. Here immunoSEQ multiplex PCR was the method, and the copy in TCRdb shows in-frame clones only, minus some. V, J and clone size derive from that table, while D and trimming were established from the DNA sequence. The sample yields 97,000 or so clones, about four fifths seen once. This CDR3 spans 16 amino acids. Germline V gene data show CDR1 as SGHDT and CDR2 as YYEEEE. V was clipped by 6 bases and J by 2 bases; unmatched bases: 7. The clonotype was recovered from an elderly man with acute or convalescent COVID-19. The chain links TRBV5-6 to TRBJ2-1, with 11 bases lining up with TRBD2. Input material: peripheral blood. CDR3 DNA sequence: TGTGCCAGCACTGGACTAGCGGGTAATACCTACAATGAGCAGTTCTTC. This encodes CASTGLAGNTYNEQFF.